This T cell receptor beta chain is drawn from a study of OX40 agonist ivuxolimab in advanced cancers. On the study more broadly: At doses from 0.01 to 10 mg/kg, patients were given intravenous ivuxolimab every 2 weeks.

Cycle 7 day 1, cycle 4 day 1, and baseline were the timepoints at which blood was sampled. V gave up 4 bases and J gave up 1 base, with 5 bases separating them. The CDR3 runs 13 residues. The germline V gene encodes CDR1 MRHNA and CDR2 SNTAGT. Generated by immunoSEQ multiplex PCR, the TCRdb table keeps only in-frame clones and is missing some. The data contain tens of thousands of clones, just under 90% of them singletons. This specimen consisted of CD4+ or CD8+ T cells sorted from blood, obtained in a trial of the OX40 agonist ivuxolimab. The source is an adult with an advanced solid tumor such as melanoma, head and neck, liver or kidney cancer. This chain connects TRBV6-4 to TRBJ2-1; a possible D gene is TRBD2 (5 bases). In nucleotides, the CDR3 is TGTGCCAGCAGTGCGGGGTCCTACAATGAGCAGTTCTTC. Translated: CASSAGSYNEQFF.